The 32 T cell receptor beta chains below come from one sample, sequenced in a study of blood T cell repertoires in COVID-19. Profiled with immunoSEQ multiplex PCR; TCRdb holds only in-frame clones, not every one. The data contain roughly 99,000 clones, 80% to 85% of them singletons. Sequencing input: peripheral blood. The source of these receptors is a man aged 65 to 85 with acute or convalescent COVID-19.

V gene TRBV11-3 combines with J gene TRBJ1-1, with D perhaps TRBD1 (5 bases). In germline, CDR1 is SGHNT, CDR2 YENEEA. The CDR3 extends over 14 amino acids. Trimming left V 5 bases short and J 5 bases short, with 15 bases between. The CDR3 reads CASSVRGKETEAFF. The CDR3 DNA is TGTGCCAGCAGCGTACGGGGGAAGGAGACTGAAGCTTTCTTT.

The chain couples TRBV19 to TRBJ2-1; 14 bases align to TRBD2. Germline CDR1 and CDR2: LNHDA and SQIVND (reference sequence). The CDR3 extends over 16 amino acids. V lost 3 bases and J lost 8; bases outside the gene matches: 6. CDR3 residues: CASSIATSGGAYEQFF. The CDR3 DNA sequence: TGTGCCAGTAGTATCGCGACTAGCGGGGGGGCCTATGAGCAGTTCTTC.

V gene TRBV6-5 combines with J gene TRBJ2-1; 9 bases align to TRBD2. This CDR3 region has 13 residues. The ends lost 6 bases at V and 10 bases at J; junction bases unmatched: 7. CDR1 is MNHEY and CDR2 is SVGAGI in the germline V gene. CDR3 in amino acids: CASSGTSNGEQFF. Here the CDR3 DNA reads TGTGCCAGCAGCGGGACTAGCAATGGGGAGCAGTTCTTC.

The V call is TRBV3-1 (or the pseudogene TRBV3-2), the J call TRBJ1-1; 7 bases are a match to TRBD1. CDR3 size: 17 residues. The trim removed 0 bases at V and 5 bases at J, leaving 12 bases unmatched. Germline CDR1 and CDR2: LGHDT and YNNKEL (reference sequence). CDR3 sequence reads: CASSQETAWQGETEAFF. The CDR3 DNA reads TGTGCCAGCAGCCAAGAAACTGCTTGGCAGGGGGAGACTGAAGCTTTCTTT.

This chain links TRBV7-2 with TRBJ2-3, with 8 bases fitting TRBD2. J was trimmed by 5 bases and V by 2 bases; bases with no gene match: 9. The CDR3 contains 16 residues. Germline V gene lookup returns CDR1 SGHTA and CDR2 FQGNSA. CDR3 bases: TGTGCCAGCAGCTTACAAGCGGGAGCTATTGGAGATACGCAGTATTTT. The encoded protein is CASSLQAGAIGDTQYF.

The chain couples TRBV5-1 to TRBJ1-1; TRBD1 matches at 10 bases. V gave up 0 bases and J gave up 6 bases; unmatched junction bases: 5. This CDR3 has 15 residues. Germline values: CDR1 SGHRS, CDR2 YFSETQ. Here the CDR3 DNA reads TGCGCCAGCAGCTTGGAGGGACAGGGGAGGGCTGAAGCTTTCTTT. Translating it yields CASSLEGQGRAEAFF.

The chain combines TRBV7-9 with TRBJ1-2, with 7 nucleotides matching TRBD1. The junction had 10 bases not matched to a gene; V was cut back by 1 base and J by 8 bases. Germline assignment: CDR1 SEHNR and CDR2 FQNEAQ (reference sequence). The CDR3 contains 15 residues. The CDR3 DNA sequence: TGTGCCAGCAGCTTAGAGGGTGGAGGGGGCTACGGCTACACCTTC. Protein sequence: CASSLEGGGGYGYTF. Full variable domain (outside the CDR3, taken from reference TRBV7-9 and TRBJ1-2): DTGVSQNPRHKITKRGQNVTFRCDPISEHNRLYWYRQTLGQGPEFLTYFQNEAQLEKSRLLSDRFSAERPKGSFSTLEIQRTEQGDSAMYLCASSLEGGGGYGYTFGSGTRLTVV.

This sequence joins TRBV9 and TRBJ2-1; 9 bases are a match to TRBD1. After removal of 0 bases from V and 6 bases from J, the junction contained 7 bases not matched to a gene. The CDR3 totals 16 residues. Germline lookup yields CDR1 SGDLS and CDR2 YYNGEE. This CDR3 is CASSVAGTGIVNEQFF. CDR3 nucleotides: TGTGCCAGCAGCGTAGCCGGGACAGGGATCGTCAATGAGCAGTTCTTC.

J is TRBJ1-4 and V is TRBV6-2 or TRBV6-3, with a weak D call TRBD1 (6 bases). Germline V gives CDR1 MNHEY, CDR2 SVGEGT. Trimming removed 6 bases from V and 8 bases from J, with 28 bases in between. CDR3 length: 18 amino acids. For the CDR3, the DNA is TGTGCCAGCAGCCCTACTCCTCTTTCTTCCGGGACAAAGGAAAAACTGTTTTTT. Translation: CASSPTPLSSGTKEKLFF.

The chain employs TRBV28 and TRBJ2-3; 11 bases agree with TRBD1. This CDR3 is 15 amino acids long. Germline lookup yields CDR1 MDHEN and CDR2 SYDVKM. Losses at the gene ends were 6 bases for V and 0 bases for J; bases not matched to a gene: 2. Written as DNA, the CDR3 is TGTGCCAGCAGCGGACAGGGGGCTAGCACAGATACGCAGTATTTT. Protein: CASSGQGASTDTQYF.

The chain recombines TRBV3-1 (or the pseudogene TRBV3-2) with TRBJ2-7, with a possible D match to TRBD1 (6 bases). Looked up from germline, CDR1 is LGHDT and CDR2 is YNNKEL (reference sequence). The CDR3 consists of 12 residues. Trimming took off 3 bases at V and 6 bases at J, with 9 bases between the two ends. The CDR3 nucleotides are TGTGCCAGCAGCCAGGGGGCGGGCGAGCAGTACTTC. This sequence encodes CASSQGAGEQYF.

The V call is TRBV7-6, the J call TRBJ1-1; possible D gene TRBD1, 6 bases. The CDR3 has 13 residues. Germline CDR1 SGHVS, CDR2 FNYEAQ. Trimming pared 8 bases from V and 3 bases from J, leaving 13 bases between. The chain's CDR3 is CASLSGVDTEAFF. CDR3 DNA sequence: TGTGCCAGCCTCTCAGGGGTTGACACTGAAGCTTTCTTT.

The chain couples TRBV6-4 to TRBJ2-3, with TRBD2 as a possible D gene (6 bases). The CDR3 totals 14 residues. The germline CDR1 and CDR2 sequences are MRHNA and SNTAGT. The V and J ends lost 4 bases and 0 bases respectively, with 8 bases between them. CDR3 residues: CASSVGLSTDTQYF. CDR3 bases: TGTGCCAGCAGTGTTGGACTAAGCACAGATACGCAGTATTTT.

In nucleotides, the CDR3 is TGTGCCAGCAGCTCCTCTAGGGGTCCTGGAAACACCATATATTTT. It codes for CASSSSRGPGNTIYF. This chain uses TRBV7-9 with TRBJ1-3; D perhaps matches TRBD1 (5 bases). This CDR3 contains 15 residues. Germline CDR1 and CDR2: SEHNR and FQNEAQ (reference sequence). V shed 4 bases and J shed 2 bases, with 12 bases lying between them.

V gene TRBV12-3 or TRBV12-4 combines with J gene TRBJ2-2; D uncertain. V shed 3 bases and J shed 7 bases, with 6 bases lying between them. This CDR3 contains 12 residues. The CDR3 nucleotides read TGTGCCAGCAGTTTCGGTAACGGGGAGCTGTTTTTT. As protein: CASSFGNGELFF.

The CDR3 spells CASSSSGGAGEKLFF. DNA for the CDR3: TGTGCCAGCAGCTCCTCAGGGGGCGCCGGTGAAAAACTGTTTTTT. This sequence joins TRBV6-1 and TRBJ1-4; 8 bases align to TRBD1. The germline CDR1 and CDR2 sequences are MNHNS and SASEGT. With 6 bases clipped from V and 7 bases from J, the junction kept 10 bases outside the gene matches. This CDR3 spans 15 amino acids.

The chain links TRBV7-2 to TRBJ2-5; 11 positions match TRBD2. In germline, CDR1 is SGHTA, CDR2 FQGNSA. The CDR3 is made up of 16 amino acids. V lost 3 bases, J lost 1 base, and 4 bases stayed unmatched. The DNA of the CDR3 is TGTGCCAGCAGCTTCGTAGCGGGGGGGGGCCAAGAGACCCAGTACTTC. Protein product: CASSFVAGGGQETQYF. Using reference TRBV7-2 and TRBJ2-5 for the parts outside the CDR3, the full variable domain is GAGVSQSPSNKVTEKGKDVELRCDPISGHTALYWYRQSLGQGLEFLIYFQGNSAPDKSGLPSDRFSAERTGGSVSTLTIQRTQQEDSAVYLCASSFVAGGGQETQYFGPGTRLLVL.

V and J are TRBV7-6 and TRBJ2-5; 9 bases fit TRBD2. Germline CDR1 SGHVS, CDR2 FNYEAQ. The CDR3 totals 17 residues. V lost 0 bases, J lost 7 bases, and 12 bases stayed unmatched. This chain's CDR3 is CASSLARPSGASGTQYF. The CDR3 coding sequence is TGTGCCAGCAGCTTAGCGAGACCTAGCGGGGCCTCGGGGACCCAGTACTTC.

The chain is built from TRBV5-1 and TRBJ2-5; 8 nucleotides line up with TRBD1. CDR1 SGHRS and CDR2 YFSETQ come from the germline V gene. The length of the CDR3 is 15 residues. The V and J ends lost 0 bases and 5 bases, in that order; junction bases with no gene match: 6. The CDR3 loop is CASSLGQTGAETQYF. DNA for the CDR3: TGCGCCAGCAGCTTGGGACAGACAGGGGCCGAGACCCAGTACTTC.

The CDR3 bases are TGTGCCAGCAGTGACAGGGCATCCTACGAGCAGTACTTC. Its protein is CASSDRASYEQYF. The chain couples TRBV27 to TRBJ2-7; TRBD1 agrees at 7 bases. Trimming took 5 bases from V and 1 from J; bases not matched to a gene: 2. Germline CDR1 MNHEY, CDR2 SMNVEV (reference sequence). CDR3 length equals 13 residues.

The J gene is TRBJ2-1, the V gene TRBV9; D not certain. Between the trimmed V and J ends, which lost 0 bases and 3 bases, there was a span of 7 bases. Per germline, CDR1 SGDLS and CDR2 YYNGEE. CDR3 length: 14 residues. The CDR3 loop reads CASSVDSFYNEQFF. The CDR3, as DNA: TGTGCCAGCAGCGTAGATTCCTTCTACAATGAGCAGTTCTTC.

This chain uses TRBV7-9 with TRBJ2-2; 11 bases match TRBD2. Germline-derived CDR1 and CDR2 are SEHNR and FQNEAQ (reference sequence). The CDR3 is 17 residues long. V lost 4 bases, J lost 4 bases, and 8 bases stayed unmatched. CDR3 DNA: TGTGCCAGCAGCTCCGCTAGCGGGGGGCGGAGCACCGGGGAGCTGTTTTTT. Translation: CASSSASGGRSTGELFF.

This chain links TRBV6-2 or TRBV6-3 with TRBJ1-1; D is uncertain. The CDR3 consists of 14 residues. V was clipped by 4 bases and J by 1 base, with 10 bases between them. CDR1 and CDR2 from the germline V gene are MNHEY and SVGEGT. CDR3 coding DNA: TGTGCCAGCAGTTTAACCCACTCGAACACTGAAGCTTTCTTT. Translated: CASSLTHSNTEAFF.

The CDR3 nucleotides read TGCGCCAGCAGCTTGGATCCAGGGACTGCCTATGGCTACACCTTC. Protein: CASSLDPGTAYGYTF. The rearrangement joins TRBV5-1 to TRBJ1-2; possibly TRBD1 for D (5 bases). Germline V CDR1 and CDR2: SGHRS, YFSETQ. V lost 0 bases and J 4 bases, leaving 13 bases between the germline ends. The CDR3 extends over 15 amino acids.

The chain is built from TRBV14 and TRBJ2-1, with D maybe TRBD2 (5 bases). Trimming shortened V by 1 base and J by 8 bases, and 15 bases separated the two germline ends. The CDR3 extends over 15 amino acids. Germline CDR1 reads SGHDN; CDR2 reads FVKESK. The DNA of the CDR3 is TGTGCCAGCAGCCAAGGTTACATGGGGAGCGATGAGCAGTTCTTC. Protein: CASSQGYMGSDEQFF.

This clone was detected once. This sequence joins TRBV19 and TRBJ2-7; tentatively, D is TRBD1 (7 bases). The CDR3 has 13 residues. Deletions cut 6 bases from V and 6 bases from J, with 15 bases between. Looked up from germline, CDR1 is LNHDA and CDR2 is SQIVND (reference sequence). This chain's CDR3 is CASSSQGRLEQYF. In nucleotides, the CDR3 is TGTGCCAGTAGCTCACAGGGGAGGCTCGAGCAGTACTTC.

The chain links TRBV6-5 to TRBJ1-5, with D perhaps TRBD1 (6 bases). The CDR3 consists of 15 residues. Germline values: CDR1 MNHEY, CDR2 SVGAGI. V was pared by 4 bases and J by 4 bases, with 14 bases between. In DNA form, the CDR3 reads TGTGCCAGCAGTTCACAGGGAGTCGGTAATCAGCCCCAGCATTTT. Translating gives CASSSQGVGNQPQHF.

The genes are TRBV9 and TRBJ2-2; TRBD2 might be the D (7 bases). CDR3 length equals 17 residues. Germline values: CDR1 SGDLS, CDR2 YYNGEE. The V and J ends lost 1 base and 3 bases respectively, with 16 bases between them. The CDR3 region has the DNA TGTGCCAGCAGCGTACTAAGCGGGACATCCGACACCGGGGAGCTGTTTTTT. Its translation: CASSVLSGTSDTGELFF.

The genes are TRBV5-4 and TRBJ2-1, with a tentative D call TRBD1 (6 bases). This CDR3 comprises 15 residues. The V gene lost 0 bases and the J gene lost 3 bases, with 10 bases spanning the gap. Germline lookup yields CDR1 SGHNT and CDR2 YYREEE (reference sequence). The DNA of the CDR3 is TGTGCCAGCAGCTTGGCGTGGGACAACTACAATGAGCAGTTCTTC. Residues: CASSLAWDNYNEQFF.

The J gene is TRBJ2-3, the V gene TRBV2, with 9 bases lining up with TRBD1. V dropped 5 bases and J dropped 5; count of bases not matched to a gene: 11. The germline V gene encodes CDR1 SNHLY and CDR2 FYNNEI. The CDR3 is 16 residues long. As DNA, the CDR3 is TGTGCCAGCAGTTGGCCCGGGACAGGGTCGGGAGATACGCAGTATTTT. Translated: CASSWPGTGSGDTQYF.

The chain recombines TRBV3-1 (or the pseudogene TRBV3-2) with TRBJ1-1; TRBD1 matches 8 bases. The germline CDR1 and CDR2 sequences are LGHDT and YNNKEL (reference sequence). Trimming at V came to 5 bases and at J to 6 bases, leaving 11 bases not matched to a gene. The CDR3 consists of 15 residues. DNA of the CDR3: TGTGCCAGCAGCTCCTCGGACTTACAGGGGGCTGAAGCTTTCTTT. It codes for CASSSSDLQGAEAFF.

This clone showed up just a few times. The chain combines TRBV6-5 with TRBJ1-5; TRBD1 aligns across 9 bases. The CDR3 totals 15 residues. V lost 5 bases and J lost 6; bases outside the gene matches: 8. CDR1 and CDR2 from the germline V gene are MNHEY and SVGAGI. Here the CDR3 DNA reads TGTGCCAGCAGTCCCGGGACAGGGATCGGTCAGCCCCAGCATTTT. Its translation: CASSPGTGIGQPQHF.